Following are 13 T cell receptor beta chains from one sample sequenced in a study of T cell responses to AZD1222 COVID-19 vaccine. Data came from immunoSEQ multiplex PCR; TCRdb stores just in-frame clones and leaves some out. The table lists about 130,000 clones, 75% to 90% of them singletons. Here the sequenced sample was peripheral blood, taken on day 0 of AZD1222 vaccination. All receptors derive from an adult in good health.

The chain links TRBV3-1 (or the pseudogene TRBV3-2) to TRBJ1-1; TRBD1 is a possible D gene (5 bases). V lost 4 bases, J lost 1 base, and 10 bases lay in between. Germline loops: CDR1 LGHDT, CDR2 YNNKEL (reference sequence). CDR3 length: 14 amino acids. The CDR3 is CASSLTDKNTEAFF. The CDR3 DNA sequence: TGTGCCAGCAGCCTAACGGACAAGAACACTGAAGCTTTCTTT.

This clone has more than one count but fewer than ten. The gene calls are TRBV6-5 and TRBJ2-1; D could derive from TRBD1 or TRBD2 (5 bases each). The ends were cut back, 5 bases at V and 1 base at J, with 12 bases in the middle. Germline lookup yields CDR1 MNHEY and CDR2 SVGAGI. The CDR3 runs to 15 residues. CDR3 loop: CASSPGAQSYNEQFF. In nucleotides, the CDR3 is TGTGCCAGCAGTCCCGGGGCCCAATCCTACAATGAGCAGTTCTTC.

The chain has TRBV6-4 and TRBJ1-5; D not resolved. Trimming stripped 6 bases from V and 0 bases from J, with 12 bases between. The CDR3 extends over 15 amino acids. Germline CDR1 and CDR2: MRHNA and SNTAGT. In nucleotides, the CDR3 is TGTGCCAGCAGGATGCGGGATTATAGCAATCAGCCCCAGCATTTT. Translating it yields CASRMRDYSNQPQHF.

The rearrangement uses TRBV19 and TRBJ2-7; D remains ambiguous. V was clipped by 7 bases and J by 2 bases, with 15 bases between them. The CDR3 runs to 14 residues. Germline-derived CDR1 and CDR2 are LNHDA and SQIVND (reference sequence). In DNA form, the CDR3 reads TGTGCCAGTAAAACCACGACCAGCACCTACGAGCAGTACTTC. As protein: CASKTTTSTYEQYF.

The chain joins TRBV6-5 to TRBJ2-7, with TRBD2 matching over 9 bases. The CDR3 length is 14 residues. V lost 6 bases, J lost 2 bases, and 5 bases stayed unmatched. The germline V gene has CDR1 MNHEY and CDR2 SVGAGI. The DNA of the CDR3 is TGTGCCAGCAGCGGGACTAGCCGCACCTACGAGCAGTACTTC. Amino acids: CASSGTSRTYEQYF.

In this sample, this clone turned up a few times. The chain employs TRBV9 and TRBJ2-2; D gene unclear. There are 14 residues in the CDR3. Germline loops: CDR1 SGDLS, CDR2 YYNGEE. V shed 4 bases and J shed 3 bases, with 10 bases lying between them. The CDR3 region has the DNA TGTGCCAGCAGCACCCGACTTGACACCGGGGAGCTGTTTTTT. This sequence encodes CASSTRLDTGELFF.

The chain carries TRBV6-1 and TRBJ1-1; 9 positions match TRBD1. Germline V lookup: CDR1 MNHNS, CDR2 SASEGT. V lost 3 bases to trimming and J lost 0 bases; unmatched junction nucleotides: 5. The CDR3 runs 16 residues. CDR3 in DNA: TGTGCCAGCAGTGAGAGGACAGGGGTCATGAACACTGAAGCTTTCTTT. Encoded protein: CASSERTGVMNTEAFF.

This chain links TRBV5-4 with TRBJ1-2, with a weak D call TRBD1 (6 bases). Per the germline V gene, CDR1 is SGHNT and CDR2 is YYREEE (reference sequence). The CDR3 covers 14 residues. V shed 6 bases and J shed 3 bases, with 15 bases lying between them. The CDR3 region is CASTVDRGDYGYTF. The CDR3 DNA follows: TGTGCCAGCACAGTGGACAGAGGGGACTATGGCTACACCTTC.

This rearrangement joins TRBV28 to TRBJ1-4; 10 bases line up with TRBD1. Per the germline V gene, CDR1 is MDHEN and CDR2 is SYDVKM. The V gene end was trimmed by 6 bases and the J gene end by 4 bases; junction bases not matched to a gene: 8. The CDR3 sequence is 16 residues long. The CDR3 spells CASSPLGQGDNEKLFF. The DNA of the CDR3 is TGTGCCAGCAGCCCTCTCGGACAGGGGGATAATGAAAAACTGTTTTTT. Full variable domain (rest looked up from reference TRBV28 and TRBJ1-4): DVKVTQSSRYLVKRTGEKVFLECVQDMDHENMFWYRQDPGLGLRLIYFSYDVKMKEKGDIPEGYSVSREKKERFSLILESASTNQTSMYLCASSPLGQGDNEKLFFGSGTQLSVL.

The CDR3 DNA reads as TGTGCCAGCATCACCGAGCGGGGAAATGGCTACACCTTC. Residues: CASITERGNGYTF. The chain couples TRBV28 to TRBJ1-2; D call uncertain. The CDR3 runs 13 residues. Between the trimmed V and J ends, which lost 7 bases and 6 bases, there was a span of 15 bases. Germline V gene lookup returns CDR1 MDHEN and CDR2 SYDVKM.

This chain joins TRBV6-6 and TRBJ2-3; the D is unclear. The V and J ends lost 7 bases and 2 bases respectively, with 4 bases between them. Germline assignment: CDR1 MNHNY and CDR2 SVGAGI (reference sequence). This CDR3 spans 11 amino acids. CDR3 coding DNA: TGTGCCAGCACCCACACAGATACGCAGTATTTT. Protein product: CASTHTDTQYF.

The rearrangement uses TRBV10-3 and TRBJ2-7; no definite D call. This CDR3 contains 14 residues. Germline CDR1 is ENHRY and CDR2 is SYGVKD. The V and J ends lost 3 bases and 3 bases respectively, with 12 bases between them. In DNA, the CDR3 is TGTGCCATCAGTGATAAAAACAGCAACTACGAGCAGTACTTC. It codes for CAISDKNSNYEQYF.

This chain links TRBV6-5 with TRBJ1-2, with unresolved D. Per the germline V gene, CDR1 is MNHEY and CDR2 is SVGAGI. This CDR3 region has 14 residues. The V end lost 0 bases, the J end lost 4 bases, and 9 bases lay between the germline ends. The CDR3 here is CASSYSPESYGYTF. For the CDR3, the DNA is TGTGCCAGCAGTTACTCGCCGGAGTCCTATGGCTACACCTTC.